The TCR beta chain under discussion was sequenced for a study (dated by TCRdb to about 2016). A remark on this clonotype: Its specific antigen is unknown. No quality values exist for individual bases; no much larger clone is one base distant.

Library generation was performed with RT-PCR. The reads were generated on an Illumina MiSeq. Clones were called with MiXCR by TCRdb after fastp trimmed the public reads at Q25, and only in-frame beta chains were retained. Every distinct CDR3 protein forms one entry, paired with its most common genes and DNA. For this sample there are more than 600,000 distinct CDR3 sequences; 11% to 15% appear just once. Jointly, the top ten make up roughly 3.6% of the sample. CDR3 length: 16 amino acids, cysteine to phenylalanine. Here the CDR3 DNA is all that survives: 48 bases in frame from base 1. V loses 0 bases, J loses 0 bases, and the germline ends lie 11 bases apart. CDR1 and CDR2, looked up from the germline V gene, are SGHRS and YFSETQ.

The chain couples TRBV5-1 to TRBJ2-3; there is no confident call for the D gene. The specimen sequenced was memory CD4+ T cells from blood. This clonotype was obtained from a female donor in good health, serving as a healthy control. The base sequence is TGCGCCAGCAGCTTGGGGCGGACCCATAGCACAGATACGCAGTATTTT. Its translation is CASSLGRTHSTDTQYF.